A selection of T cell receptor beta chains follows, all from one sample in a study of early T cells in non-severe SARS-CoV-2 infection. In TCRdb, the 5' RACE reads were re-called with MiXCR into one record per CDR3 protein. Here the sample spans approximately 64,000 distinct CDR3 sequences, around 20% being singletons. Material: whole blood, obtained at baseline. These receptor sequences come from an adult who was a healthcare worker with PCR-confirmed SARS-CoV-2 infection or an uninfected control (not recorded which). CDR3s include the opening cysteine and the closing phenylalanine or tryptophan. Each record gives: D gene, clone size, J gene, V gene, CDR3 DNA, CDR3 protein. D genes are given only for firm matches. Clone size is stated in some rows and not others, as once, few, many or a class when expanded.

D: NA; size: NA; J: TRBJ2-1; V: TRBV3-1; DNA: TGTGCCAGCAGCCAAGACGTGAGGCCGGAAAATGAGCAGTTCTTC; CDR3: CASSQDVRPENEQFF
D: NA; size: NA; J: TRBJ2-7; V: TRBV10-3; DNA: TGTGCCATCAGTGAAGGTCCTAGTCGTCACGAGCAGTACTTC; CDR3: CAISEGPSRHEQYF
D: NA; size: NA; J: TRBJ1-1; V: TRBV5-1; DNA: TGCGCCAGCAGCTTTGGGGATGGCAGGTACACTGAAGCTTTCTTT; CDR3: CASSFGDGRYTEAFF
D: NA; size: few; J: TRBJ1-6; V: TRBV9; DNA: TGTGCCAGCAGCGTAGAAGGGAACCATAATTCACCCCTCCACTTT; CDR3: CASSVEGNHNSPLHF
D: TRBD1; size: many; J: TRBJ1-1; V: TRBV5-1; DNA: TGCGCCAGCAGCTTGGGTGGACAGGATGTGAAAGCTTTCTTT; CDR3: CASSLGGQDVKAFF
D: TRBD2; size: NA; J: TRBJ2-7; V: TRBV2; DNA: TGTGCCAGCAGTCCCGGGACTAGCAACGAGCAGTACTTC; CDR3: CASSPGTSNEQYF
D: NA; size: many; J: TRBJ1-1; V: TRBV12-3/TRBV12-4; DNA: TGTGCCAGCGTGAAGCTTGGGCTTCTAGAAGCTTTCTTT; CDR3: CASVKLGLLEAFF
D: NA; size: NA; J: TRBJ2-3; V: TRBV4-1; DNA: TGCGCCAGCAGCCCGATCCGGGGAGATACGCAGTATTTT; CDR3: CASSPIRGDTQYF
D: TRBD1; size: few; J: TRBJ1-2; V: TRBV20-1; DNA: TGCAGTGCTAGAGACCGGACAGGAGACCATAACTATGGCTACACCTTC; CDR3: CSARDRTGDHNYGYTF
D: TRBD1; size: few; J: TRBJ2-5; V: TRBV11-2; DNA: TGTGCCAGCAGCTCCCGGGACAGGGTTGAGACCCAGTACTTC; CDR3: CASSSRDRVETQYF
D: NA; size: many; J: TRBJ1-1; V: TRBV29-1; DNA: TGCAGCGCTAACAAGTACACTGAAGCTTTCTTT; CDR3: CSANKYTEAFF
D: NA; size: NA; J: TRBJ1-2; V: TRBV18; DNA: TGTGCCAGTATACAGGGTACGGGGGACTATGGCTACACCTTC; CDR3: CASIQGTGDYGYTF
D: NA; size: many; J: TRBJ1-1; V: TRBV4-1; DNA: TGCGCCAGCAGCCAAGAGTGGAACACTGAAGCTTTCTTT; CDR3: CASSQEWNTEAFF
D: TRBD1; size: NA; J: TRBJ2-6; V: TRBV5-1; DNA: TGCGCCAGCAGCATGGGACAGGGGTCTGGGGCCAACGTCCTGACTTTC; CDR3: CASSMGQGSGANVLTF
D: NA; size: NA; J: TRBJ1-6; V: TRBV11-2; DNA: TGTGCCAGCAGCTTAGAAGGCGCTTCACCCCTCCACTTT; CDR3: CASSLEGASPLHF
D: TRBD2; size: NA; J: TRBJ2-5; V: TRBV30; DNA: TGTGCCTGGAGTGTTAGCGGGGCACCCCAAGAGACCCAGTACTTC; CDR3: CAWSVSGAPQETQYF
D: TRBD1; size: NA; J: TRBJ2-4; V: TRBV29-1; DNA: TGCAGCGTTGAAACGCAAAGGACGGACAGGGGGCACATTCAGTACTTC; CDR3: CSVETQRTDRGHIQYF
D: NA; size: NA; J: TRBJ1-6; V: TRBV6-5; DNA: TGTGCCAGCAGTTACTCAGGGTTTAGGAATTCACCCCTCCACTTT; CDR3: CASSYSGFRNSPLHF
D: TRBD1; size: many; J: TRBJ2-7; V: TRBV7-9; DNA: TGTGCCAGCAGCCTTCTGCGGACAGGGGAGGTCGAGCAGTACTTC; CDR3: CASSLLRTGEVEQYF
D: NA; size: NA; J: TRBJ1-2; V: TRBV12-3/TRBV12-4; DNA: TGTGCCAGCAGTTTCCCAGGGAGGATTGGCTACACCTTC; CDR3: CASSFPGRIGYTF
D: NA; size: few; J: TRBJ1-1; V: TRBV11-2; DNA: TGTGCCAGCAGCCGCATACAGGGTAGGACTGAAGCTTTCTTT; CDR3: CASSRIQGRTEAFF
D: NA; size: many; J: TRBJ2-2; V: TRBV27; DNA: TGTGCCAGCAGTTTTTCGAACACCGGGGAGCTGTTTTTT; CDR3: CASSFSNTGELFF
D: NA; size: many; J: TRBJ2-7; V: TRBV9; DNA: TGTGCCAGCAGATTCAGAGCACCTACCTACGAGCAGTACTTC; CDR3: CASRFRAPTYEQYF
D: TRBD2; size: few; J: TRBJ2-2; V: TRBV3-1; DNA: TGTGCCAGCAGCCAGGGAGGGAGCACCGGGGAGCTGTTTTTT; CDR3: CASSQGGSTGELFF
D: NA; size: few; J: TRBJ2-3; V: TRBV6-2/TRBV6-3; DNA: TGTGCCAGCAGACTCCTAGCCAGGGATACGCAGTATTTT; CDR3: CASRLLARDTQYF
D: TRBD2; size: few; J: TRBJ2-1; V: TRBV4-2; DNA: TGTGCCAGCAGCCACCAGACTAGCGGGGGAAACTACAATGAGCAGTTCTTC; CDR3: CASSHQTSGGNYNEQFF
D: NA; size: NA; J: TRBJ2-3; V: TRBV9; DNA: TGTGCCAGCAGCGCCTACACAGATACGCAGTATTTT; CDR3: CASSAYTDTQYF
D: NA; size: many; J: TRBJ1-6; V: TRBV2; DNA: TGTGCCAGCATGTTCATGGGCTCCTATAATTCACCCCTCCACTTT; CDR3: CASMFMGSYNSPLHF
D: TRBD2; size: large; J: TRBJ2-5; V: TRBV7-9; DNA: TGTGCCAGCAGCCATTCGGGACTAGCAAAAGAGACCCAGTACTTC; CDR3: CASSHSGLAKETQYF
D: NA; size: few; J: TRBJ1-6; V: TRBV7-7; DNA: TGTGCCAGCAGCTTAGAAGTTAATTCACCCCTCCACTTT; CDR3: CASSLEVNSPLHF
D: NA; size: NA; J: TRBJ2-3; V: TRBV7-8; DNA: TGTGCCTCTACAGGGTCGAGCACAGATACGCAGTATTTT; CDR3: CASTGSSTDTQYF
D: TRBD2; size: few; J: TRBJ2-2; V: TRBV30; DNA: TGTGCCTGGAGCCCTAGCGGACACACCGGGGAGCTGTTTTTT; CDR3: CAWSPSGHTGELFF
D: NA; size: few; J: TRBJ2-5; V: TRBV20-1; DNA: TGCAGTGCTAGTGGTAGAGGGATATCACAAGAGACCCAGTACTTC; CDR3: CSASGRGISQETQYF
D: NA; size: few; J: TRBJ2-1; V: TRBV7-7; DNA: TGTGCCAGCAGCTTACTGGTAGGAGGAAATGAGCAGTTCTTC; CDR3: CASSLLVGGNEQFF
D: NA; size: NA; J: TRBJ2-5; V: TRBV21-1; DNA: TGTGCCAGCAGCAAAGCGGGGACTAGCGAAAACCAAGAGACCCAGTACTTC; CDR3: CASSKAGTSENQETQYF
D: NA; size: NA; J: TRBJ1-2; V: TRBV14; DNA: TGTGCCAGCAGCCAGTTAGTGCGAGAAGTAGATGGCTACACCTTC; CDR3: CASSQLVREVDGYTF
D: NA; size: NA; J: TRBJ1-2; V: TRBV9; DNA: TGTGCCAGCAGCGTAGGGTCAGGGGACTATGGCTACACCTTC; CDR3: CASSVGSGDYGYTF
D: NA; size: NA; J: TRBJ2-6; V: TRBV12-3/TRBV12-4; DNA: TGTGCCAGCAGACCTACAGGGTCTGGGGCCAACGTCCTGACTTTC; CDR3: CASRPTGSGANVLTF
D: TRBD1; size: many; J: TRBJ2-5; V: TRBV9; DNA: TGTGCCAGCAGCGACGACAGGGTAGAGACCCAGTACTTC; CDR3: CASSDDRVETQYF
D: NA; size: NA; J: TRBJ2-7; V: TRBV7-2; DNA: TGTGCCAGCAGCTTAGCGCACTCGACCCCCTACGAGCAGTACTTC; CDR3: CASSLAHSTPYEQYF
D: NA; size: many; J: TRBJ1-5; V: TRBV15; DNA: TGTGCCACCAGCGGAGGGGGAGGGACCCAGCATTTT; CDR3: CATSGGGGTQHF
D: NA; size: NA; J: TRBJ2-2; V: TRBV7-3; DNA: TGTGCCAGCAGCCCAGTAGGCGGGGAGCTGTTTTTT; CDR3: CASSPVGGELFF
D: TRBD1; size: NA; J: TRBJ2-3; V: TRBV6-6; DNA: TGTGCCAGCAGTGTGGGACAGGGGGAGGTAGATACGCAGTATTTT; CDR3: CASSVGQGEVDTQYF
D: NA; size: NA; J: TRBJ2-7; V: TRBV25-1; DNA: TGTGCCAGCTCCCTCCGGGGGGCTCGGGAGCAGTACTTC; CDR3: CASSLRGAREQYF
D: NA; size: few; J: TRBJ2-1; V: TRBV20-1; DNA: TGCAGTGCTAGGGACAGCCCCAATGAGCAGTTCTTC; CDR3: CSARDSPNEQFF
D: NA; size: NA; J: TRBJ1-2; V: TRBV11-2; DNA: TGTGCCAGCAGCTATTCCCGGCATGGCTACACCTTC; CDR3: CASSYSRHGYTF
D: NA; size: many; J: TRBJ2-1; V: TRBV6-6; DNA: TGTGCCAGCAGTTACTCGAGAATAAATGAGCAGTTCTTC; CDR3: CASSYSRINEQFF
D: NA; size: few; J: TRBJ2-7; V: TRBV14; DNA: TGTGCCAGCAGCCAAGGTAACTACGAGCAGTACTTC; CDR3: CASSQGNYEQYF
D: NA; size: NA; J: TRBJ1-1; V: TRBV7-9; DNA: TGTGCCAGCAGCTACGGACAGAACACTGAAGCTTTCTTT; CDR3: CASSYGQNTEAFF
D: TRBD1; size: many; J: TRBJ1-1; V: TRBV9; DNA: TGTGCCAGCAGCGGTGCCGGGACAGGGGGCACTGAAGCTTTCTTT; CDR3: CASSGAGTGGTEAFF
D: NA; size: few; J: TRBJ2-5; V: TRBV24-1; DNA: TGTGCCACCAGTGATTTGGCGGGGTCCCAGTACTTC; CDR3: CATSDLAGSQYF
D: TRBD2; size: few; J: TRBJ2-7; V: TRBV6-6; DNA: TGTGCCAGGCCGACCGGGACTAGCGGGGACAGCTCCTACGAGCAGTACTTC; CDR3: CARPTGTSGDSSYEQYF
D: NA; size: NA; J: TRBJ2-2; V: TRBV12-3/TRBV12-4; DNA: TGTGCCAGCAGGTATATGGCCGGGGAGCTGTTTTTT; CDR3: CASRYMAGELFF
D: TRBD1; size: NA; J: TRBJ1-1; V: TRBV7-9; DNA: TGTGCCAGCAGCTGGGGACAGGAAGAAGCTTTCTTT; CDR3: CASSWGQEEAFF
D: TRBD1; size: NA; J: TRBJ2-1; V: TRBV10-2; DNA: TGCGCCAGCAGTCCCGGGACAGGGACTTTCAATGAGCAGTTCTTC; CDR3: CASSPGTGTFNEQFF